The rows below give T cell receptor beta chains drawn from one sample of a study of blood T cell repertoires in COVID-19. TCRdb keeps only in-frame clones here, not all; method: immunoSEQ multiplex PCR. Here the sample spans about 300,000 clones, 85% to 90% being singletons. Sample: peripheral blood. These receptors were obtained from a woman between 40 and 55 years old who had recovered from COVID-19. Each CDR3 is given with its conserved first and last residue. The order of the fields is V gene, D gene, CDR3 protein. D genes are given only for firm matches.

V gene: TRBV18; D gene: -; CDR3 protein: CASSPMEGIYVIGYTF
V gene: TRBV5-1; D gene: -; CDR3 protein: CASSPAGQSTDTQYF
V gene: TRBV10-3; D gene: -; CDR3 protein: CAISERDTTYGETQYF
V gene: TRBV5-4; D gene: TRBD2; CDR3 protein: CASSLRTSSNEQFF
V gene: TRBV5-4; D gene: TRBD2; CDR3 protein: CASSLRSGGHTSYNEQFF
V gene: TRBV10-3; D gene: TRBD2; CDR3 protein: CAISEGTSGAAETQYF
V gene: TRBV2; D gene: -; CDR3 protein: CASSEWVAFGETQYF
V gene: TRBV5-1; D gene: TRBD1; CDR3 protein: CASSRQGAESTEAFF
V gene: TRBV7-9; D gene: -; CDR3 protein: CASSLGRWAGTTEAFF
V gene: TRBV6-6; D gene: -; CDR3 protein: CASSLVPGDNSPLHF
V gene: TRBV27; D gene: TRBD1; CDR3 protein: CASGSYQGGGNQPQHF
V gene: TRBV7-9; D gene: -; CDR3 protein: CASSSSDGGLPLHF
V gene: TRBV5-1; D gene: TRBD1; CDR3 protein: CASSRTQLQGGEYGYTF
V gene: TRBV3-1/TRBV3-2; D gene: -; CDR3 protein: CASSHLGEGGEQYF
V gene: TRBV5-6; D gene: TRBD2; CDR3 protein: CASSAVAGGGDTQYF
V gene: TRBV7-9; D gene: TRBD1; CDR3 protein: CASSTGQDNSWDTEAFF